A single TCR beta chain is shown here with its context. The antigen is not known. This entry comes from a study of cytomegalovirus exposure and HLA in healthy donors. Measured with immunoSEQ multiplex PCR; TCRdb has only the in-frame clones, and not every one. The table shows 150,000 to 200,000 clones, with just under 90% occurring only once. Findings of the study overall: The investigators catalogued 150 to 200 TCR beta chains as cytomegalovirus-associated. The majority of TCR sequences were rare, yet some public TCRs appeared in many donors.

CDR3 size: 18 residues. CDR1 MDHEN and CDR2 SYDVKM come from the germline V gene. V lost 5 bases and J lost 0, with 17 bases in between. The receptor was derived from a woman aged 18 to 35 in good health and CMV-seropositive. The sequenced sample consisted of PBMCs. J is TRBJ2-6 and V is TRBV28, with a tentative D call TRBD2 (6 bases). This CDR3 reads CASSPRTIPSSGANVLTF. CDR3 DNA sequence: TGTGCCAGCAGTCCACGGACTATCCCGAGCTCTGGGGCCAACGTCCTGACTTTC.